Sequencing of this TCR beta chain was carried out in a study of blood T cell repertoires in COVID-19. Germline assignment: CDR1 SNHLY and CDR2 FYNNEI. This CDR3 spans 15 amino acids. V lost 4 bases and J 8 bases, leaving 19 bases between the germline ends. Assay used: immunoSEQ multiplex PCR; TCRdb lists only in-frame clones, some missing. Found here are 100,000 to 150,000 clones, 85% to 90% of them singletons; the top ten hold around 2.3%. Sequencing was carried out using peripheral blood. The chain joins TRBV2 to TRBJ2-3; the D gene is possibly TRBD2 (5 bases). The TCR was taken from a man aged 45-65 years with active COVID-19. The CDR3 region is CASSVRAGSTSTQYF. Here the CDR3 DNA reads TGTGCCAGCAGTGTACGGGCGGGCAGTACGAGTACGCAGTATTTT.